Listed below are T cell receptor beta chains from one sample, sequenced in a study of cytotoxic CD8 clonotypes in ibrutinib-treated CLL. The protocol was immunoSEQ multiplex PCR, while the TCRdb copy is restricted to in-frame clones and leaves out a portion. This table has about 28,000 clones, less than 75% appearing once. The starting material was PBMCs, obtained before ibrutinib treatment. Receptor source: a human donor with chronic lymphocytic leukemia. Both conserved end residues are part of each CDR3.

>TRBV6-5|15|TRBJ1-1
CASSLGRVSNTEAFF
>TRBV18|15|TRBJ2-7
CASSPLPGLSYEQYF
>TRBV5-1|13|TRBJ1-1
CASLEAGSTEAFF
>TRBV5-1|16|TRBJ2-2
CASSLVRGPDAGELFF
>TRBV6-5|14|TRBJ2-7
CASSYTAGAYEQYF
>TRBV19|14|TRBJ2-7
CASNAGTGEYEQYF
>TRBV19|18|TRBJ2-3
CASSKGLAGGSTTDTQYF
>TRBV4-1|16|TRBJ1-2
CASSQDSHRVNYGYTF
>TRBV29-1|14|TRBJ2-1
CSVEGPRSYNEQFF
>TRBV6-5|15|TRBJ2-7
CASSYSGQGDYEQYF
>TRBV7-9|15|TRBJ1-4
CASSLQRPTNEKLFF
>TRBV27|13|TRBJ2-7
CASSWTGAYEQYF
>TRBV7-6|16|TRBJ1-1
CASSPVQGALGTEAFF
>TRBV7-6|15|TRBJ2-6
CASSLSVVGANVLTF
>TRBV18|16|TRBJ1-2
CASSPESGSTNYGYTF
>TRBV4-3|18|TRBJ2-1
CASSPSGVLAGDYNEQFF
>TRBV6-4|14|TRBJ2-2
CASSLQANTGELFF
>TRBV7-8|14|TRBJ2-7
CASSHPGYAYEQYF
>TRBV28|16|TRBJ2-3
CASSWRLAGGQDTQYF
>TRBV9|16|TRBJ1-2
CASSGLRRAGNYGYTF
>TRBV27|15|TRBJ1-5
CASSLGAGLYQPQHF
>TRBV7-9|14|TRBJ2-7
CASSSNRGGGEQYF
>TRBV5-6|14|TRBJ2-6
CASRGPTGANVLTF
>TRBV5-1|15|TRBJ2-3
CASTGLAGLSDTQYF
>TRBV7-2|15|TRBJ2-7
CASSAGLLGWNEQYF
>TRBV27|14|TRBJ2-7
CASSTRTGSYEQYF
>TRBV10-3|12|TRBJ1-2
CAISGTGYGYTF
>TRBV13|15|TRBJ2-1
CASSLGGGLYNEQFF
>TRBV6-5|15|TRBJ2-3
CASSYSGGTLSTQYF
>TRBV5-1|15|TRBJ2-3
CASSLVGRGTDTQYF
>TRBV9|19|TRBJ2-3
CASSLKGGQGPLSTDTQYF
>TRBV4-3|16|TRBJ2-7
CASSQDLAGTPYEQYF
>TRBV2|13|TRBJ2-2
CASARAGTGELFF
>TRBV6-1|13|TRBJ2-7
CASRKQGEREQYF
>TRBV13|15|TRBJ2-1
CASSLPSFSYNEQFF
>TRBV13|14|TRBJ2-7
CASSFGAVAYEQYF
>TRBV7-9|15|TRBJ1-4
CASSWGQGNNEKLFF
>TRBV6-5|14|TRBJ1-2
CASSYSKSTGGYTF
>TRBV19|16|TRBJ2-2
CASSPAGRLKTGELFF
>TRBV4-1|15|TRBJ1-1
CASVQVGGQNTEAFF
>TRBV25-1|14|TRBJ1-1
CASSEFGMNTEAFF
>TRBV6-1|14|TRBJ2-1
CASTREPGQKEQFF
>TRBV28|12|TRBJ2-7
CASSLVRYEQYF
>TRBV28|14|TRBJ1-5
CASSLSGLYQPQHF
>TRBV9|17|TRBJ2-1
CASSADRRGVTYNEQFF
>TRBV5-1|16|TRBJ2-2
CASSWAGGDGTGELFF
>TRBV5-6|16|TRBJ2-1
CASSTSGGRSYNEQFF
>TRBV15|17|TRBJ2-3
CATSRAPTGASTDTQYF
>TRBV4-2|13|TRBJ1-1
CASSHTGNTEAFF
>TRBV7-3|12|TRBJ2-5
CASSATGETQYF
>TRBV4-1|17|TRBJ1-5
CASSQDPSLAAGRPQHF
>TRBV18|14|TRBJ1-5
CASSPLASNQPQHF
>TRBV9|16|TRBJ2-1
CASSSHLEVRNNEQFF
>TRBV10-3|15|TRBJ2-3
CAISDSVAGADTQYF
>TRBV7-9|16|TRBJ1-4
CASSLGTKGLNEKLFF
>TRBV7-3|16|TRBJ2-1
CASSLNGRVSGNEQFF
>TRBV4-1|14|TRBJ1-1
CASSQEQEETEAFF
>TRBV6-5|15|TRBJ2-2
CASSHPFGEIGELFF
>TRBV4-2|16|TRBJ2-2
CASSPPGVTNTGELFF